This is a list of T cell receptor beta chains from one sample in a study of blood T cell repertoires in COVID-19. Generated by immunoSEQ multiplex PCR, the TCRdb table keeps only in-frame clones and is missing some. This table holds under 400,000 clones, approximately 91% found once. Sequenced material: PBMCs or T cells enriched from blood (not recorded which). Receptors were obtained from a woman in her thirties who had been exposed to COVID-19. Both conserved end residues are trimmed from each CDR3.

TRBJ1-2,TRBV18,ASSPGDSPNYGYT
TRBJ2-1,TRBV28,ASSFTSGRAGSYNEQF
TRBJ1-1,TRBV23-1,ASSRTGLRDTEAF
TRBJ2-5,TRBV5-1,ASSFFGEAGETQY
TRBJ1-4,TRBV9,ASSRSGQSFNEKLF
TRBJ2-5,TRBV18,ASSPGTGQETQY
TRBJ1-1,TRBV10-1,ASSDGLSGEAF
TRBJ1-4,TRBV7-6,ASSRDRGTNEKLF
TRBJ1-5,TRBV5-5,ASSLGGFSNQPQH
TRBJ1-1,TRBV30,AWSASARTEAF
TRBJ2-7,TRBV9,ASSVSSATNPYEQY
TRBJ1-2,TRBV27,ASSLRDSYGYT
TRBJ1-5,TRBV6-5,ASSYIRGGKKEPQH
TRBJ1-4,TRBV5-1,ASSPNIQGSNEKLF
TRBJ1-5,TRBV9,ASSVSGQGQPQH
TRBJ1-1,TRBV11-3,ASSLGGQGVTPEAF
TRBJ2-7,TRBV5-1,ASSFASGRRRDEQY
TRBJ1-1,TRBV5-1,ASSFAGDTEAF
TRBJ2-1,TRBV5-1,ASTQGNYNEQF
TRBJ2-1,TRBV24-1,ATSGDRGYNEQF
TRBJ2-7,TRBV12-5,ASGHRDRAYEQY
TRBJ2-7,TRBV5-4,ASSFSPLAGGPVGYEQY
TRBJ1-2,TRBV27,ASSLEGAGGHGGYT
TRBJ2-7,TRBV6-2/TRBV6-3,ASSYGDSSYEQY
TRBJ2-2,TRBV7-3,ASSLYTGELF
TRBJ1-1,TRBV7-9,ASSLGGEVGGAF
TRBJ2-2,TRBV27,ASSLFERTRSGELF
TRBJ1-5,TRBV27,ASSPNAGQGAGQPQH
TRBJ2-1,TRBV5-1,ASSLSPETVYNEQF
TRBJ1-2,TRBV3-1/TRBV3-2,ASSQETPFYGYT
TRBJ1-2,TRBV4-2,ASSQLSGTTGGIGYT
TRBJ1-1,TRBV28,ASRYSDGVGTEAF
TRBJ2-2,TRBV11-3,ASGTGGEAPGTGELF
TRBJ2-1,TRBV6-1,ASSEILDPFYNEQF
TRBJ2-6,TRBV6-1,ASSDEGAGANVLT
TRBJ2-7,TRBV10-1,ASSVGGTALEQY
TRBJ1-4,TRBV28,ASRRQVGTNEKLF
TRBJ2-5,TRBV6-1,ASSEFSQGSGETQY
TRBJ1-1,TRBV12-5,ASAREWTEAF
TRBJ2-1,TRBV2,ASSEALPGLAGGQDNEQF
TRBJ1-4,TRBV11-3,ASSLALNEKLF
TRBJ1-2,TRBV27,ASSPLRDRGLSYGYT